This T cell receptor beta chain is drawn from a study of shared clonotypes between healthy human individuals. About the study: Donors had three CD4 naive, three CD4 memory, two CD8 naive and one CD8 memory plate apiece. Overall study findings and caveats: Larger estimated richness was generally recorded for naive subsets relative to memory subsets. Compared with clonotypes that all four donors shared, non-shared clonotypes had lower generation probabilities.

The method was immunoSEQ multiplex PCR; TCRdb's version includes in-frame clones alone and lacks a portion of them. The data contain 2 million to 2.5 million clones, over 85% of them singletons. With regard to this clone: What it binds is unknown.

Input material: naive CD4+ T cells from PBMCs. The sample's subset: CD45RA+ positively selected. The origin of this receptor is a man aged 18 to 29 in good health. Some clones in this sample may be carry-over from other donors' samples.

CDR3 in amino acids: CASSPLFSGVYNEQFF. The CDR3 DNA sequence: TGTGCCAGCAGCCCCCTTTTTAGCGGAGTTTACAATGAGCAGTTCTTC. V gene TRBV14 combines with J gene TRBJ2-1; possible D gene TRBD2, 6 bases. The CDR3 loop spans 16 amino acids. The germline V gene encodes CDR1 SGHDN and CDR2 FVKESK. V gave up 4 bases and J gave up 4 bases, with 17 bases separating them.